This T cell receptor (beta chain) comes out of a study of CD8+CD57+ T cells in acquired aplastic anemia. Study at large: Roughly 3 ug was the average amount of DNA from sorted CD4+ and CD8+ cells.

TCR beta VDJ and CDR3 profiling used genomic DNA as template. TCRdb reprocessed the reads with MiXCR, giving one entry per CDR3 protein. The repertoire holds a few hundred thousand distinct CDR3 sequences, with about a third as singletons. Overall study findings and caveats: Comparison of patients with controls identified around 28 shared CD8+ CDR3 sequences. In CD8+ cells, Simpson's diversity showed no significant difference between patients and controls.

This clonotype was counted many times. Its cognate antigen is unknown. An expansion of CD8+CD57+ cells by flow cytometry had been shown in patients chosen for sequencing. J gave up 8 bases and V 3 bases, and 12 bases lay outside the gene matches. Germline V gene data show CDR1 as MGHDK and CDR2 as SYGVNS. This CDR3 region has 16 residues. The TCR originated in a human donor with aplastic anemia. The V call is TRBV25-1, the J call TRBJ1-4; 7 positions match TRBD1. Sequencing used sorted CD4+, CD8+, or CD8+CD57+ T cells (not recorded which) from PBMCs. CDR3 residues: CASSDYGGQGGEKLFF. CDR3 in DNA: TGTGCCAGCAGTGATTATGGGGGCCAGGGGGGGGAAAAACTGTTTTTT. The complete variable domain, with remaining parts taken from reference TRBV25-1 and TRBJ1-4, reads EADIYQTPRYLVIGTGKKITLECSQTMGHDKMYWYQQDPGMELHLIHYSYGVNSTEKGDLSSESTVSRIRTEHFPLTLESARPSHTSQYLCASSDYGGQGGEKLFFGSGTQLSVL.